This T cell receptor beta chain was captured by sequencing in a study of T-cell memory formation after mild COVID-19. This clonotype has only a few counts. Its antigen is currently unknown. TCRdb ran MiXCR on the 5' RACE reads and lists one entry per CDR3 protein. The data contain more than 300,000 distinct CDR3 sequences, roughly an eighth of them singletons. The study, taken as a whole, reports: The finding that pre-infection memory included some responding clones suggested that cross-reactive memory joined. Balance between CD4 and CD8 was seen in clones contracting day 15 to 85, and a CD4+ lean was seen in later expanders.

The CDR3 extends over 13 amino acids. V shed 6 bases and J shed 6 bases, with 14 bases lying between them. Germline CDR1 is MNHEY and CDR2 is SVGAGI. The sample comprised PBMCs or a T cell subset sorted from them (not recorded which). The sequence was collected from a man between 18 and 29 years old who had mild COVID-19 (a few samples of this study predate the infection). Cell type and time point are not known. The V gene is TRBV6-5, the J gene TRBJ1-2, with D tentatively TRBD1 (5 bases). CDR3 residues: CASSPQSGHGYTF. CDR3 nucleotide sequence: TGTGCCAGCAGCCCCCAGTCAGGGCATGGCTACACCTTC.